Below, one T cell receptor beta chain is given with its context. This sample was included in a study of glioma-infiltrating T cells after dendritic cell vaccination. CDR3 size: 13 residues. Trimming cost V 5 bases and J 8 bases, with 12 bases left between them. Looked up from germline, CDR1 is LNHDA and CDR2 is SQIVND (reference sequence). Time point denoted: after dendritic cell vaccination, including at tumor progression/relapse. The PCR used 60 V beta and 13 J beta primers. Only in-frame clones appear in the TCRdb table, and some are missing; sequencing was by immunoSEQ multiplex PCR. The sample lists 90,000 to 95,000 clones, approximately 78% occurring once.

Source: blood, taken after dendritic cell vaccination. This TCR was recovered from a human donor with glioblastoma. The chain recombines TRBV19 with TRBJ1-4, with D perhaps TRBD1 (6 bases). CDR3 nucleotides: TGTGCCAGTAGTTCAGGGGATGAAGAAAAACTGTTTTTT. Protein: CASSSGDEEKLFF.